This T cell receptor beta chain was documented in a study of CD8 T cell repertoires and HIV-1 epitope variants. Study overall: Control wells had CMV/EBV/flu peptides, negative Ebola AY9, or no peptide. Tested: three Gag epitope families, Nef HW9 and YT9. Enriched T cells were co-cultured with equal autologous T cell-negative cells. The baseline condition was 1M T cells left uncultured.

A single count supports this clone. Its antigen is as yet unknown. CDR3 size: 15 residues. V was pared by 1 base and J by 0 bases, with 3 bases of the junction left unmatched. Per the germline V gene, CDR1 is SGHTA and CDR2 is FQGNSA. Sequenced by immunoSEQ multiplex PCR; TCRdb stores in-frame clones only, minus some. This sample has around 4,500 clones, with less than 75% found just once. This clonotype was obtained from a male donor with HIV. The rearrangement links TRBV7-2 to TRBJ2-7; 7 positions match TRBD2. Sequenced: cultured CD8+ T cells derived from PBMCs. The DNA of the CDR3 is TGTGCCAGCAGCTTAGGCGGGGGAACCTCCTACGAGCAGTACTTC. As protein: CASSLGGGTSYEQYF.